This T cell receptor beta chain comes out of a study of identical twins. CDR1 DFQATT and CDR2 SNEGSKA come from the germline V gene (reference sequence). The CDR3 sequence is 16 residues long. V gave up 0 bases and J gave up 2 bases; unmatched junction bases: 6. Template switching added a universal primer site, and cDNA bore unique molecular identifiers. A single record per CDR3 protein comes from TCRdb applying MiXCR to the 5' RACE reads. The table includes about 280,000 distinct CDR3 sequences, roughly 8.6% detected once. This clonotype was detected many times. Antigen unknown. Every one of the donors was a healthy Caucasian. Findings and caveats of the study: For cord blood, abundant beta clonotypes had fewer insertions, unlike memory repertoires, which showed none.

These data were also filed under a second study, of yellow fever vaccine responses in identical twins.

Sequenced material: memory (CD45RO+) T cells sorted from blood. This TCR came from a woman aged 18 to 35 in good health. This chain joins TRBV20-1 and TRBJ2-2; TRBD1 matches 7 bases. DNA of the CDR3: TGCAGTGCTAGAGATCTTGGGACAGTAAACACCGGGGAGCTGTTTTTT. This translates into CSARDLGTVNTGELFF.